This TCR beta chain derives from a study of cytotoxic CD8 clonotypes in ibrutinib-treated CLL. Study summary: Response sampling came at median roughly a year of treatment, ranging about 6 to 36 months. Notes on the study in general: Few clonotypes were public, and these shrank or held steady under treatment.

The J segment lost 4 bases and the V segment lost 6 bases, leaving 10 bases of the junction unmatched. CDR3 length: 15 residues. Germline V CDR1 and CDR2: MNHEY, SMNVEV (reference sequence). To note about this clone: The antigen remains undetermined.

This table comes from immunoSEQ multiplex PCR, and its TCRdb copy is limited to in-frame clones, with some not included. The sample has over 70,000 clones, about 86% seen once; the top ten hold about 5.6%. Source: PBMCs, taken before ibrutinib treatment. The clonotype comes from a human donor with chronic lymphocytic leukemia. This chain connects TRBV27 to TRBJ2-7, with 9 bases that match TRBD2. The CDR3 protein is CASSGPGLAAYEQYF. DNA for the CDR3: TGTGCCAGCAGCGGACCGGGACTAGCTGCATACGAGCAGTACTTC.